This passage covers 20 T cell receptor beta chains from one sample sequenced in a study of T cells in Graves' hyperthyroidism and ophthalmopathy. Researchers took RNA transcripts and amplified the TCR beta CDR3 regions from them. When the TCR CDR3 underwent first-round RT-PCR, the HTBI primer set was used. TCRdb reprocessed the multiplex PCR reads with MiXCR, giving one entry per CDR3 protein. This table holds about 660,000 distinct CDR3 sequences, 45% found once. The sequenced sample was peripheral blood or thyroid tissue (not recorded which). The source is an adult man with Graves' disease, either hyperthyroidism or ophthalmopathy (not recorded which).

This clonotype was seen a few times. The rearrangement joins TRBV20-1 to TRBJ1-1; D unclear. V was shortened by 6 bases and J by 0 bases, with 14 bases between the two germline ends. Germline V gene data show CDR1 as DFQATT and CDR2 as SNEGSKA (reference sequence). This CDR3 contains 14 residues. The CDR3 DNA reads TGCAGTGCACAACTCGGCCGGGTGAACACTGAAGCTTTCTTT. Residues: CSAQLGRVNTEAFF.

The genes are TRBV12-3 or TRBV12-4 and TRBJ1-4, with 9 nucleotides matching TRBD1. The CDR3 contains 16 residues. V lost 4 bases to trimming and J lost 7 bases; unmatched junction nucleotides: 10. As DNA, the CDR3 is TGTGCCAGCAGTTACCTCCGGGACAGGGCCACTGAAAAACTGTTTTTT. As protein: CASSYLRDRATEKLFF.

This clonotype was detected only a few times. The chain combines TRBV19 with TRBJ1-1, with D possibly being TRBD1 (6 bases). Trimming took off 7 bases at V and 1 base at J, with 13 bases between the two ends. Looked up from germline, CDR1 is LNHDA and CDR2 is SQIVND (reference sequence). This CDR3 has 14 amino acids. In DNA form, the CDR3 reads TGTGCCAGTAAACCAGGACAGAGGAACACTGAAGCTTTCTTT. It is translated as CASKPGQRNTEAFF.

The DNA for the CDR3 is TGTGCCACCAGCTTGGACAGGGGGAGCTACACCTTC. It yields the protein CATSLDRGSYTF. This chain links TRBV15 with TRBJ1-2; the match to TRBD1 covers 10 bases. The CDR3 sequence is 12 residues long. After removal of 5 bases from V and 9 bases from J, the junction contained 3 bases not matched to a gene. Germline V gene sequence: CDR1 LNHNV, CDR2 YYDKDF (reference sequence).

With respect to this clonotype: An end of the junction differs from the germline gene, which may be a read error. The rearrangement joins TRBV20-1 to TRBJ1-5, with D perhaps matching TRBD1 (5 bases). From germline, CDR1 is DFQATT and CDR2 SNEGSKA (reference sequence). This CDR3 is built from 17 residues. The CDR3 region is CSAREVGTAYGNQPQHF. Here the CDR3 DNA reads TGCAGTGCCAGAGAGGTGGGGACGGCATATGGCAATCAGCCCCAGCATTTT.

This clonotype has just a few counts. The V gene is TRBV9, the J gene TRBJ1-1; D perhaps matches TRBD1 (6 bases). The CDR3 is made up of 17 amino acids. CDR1 is SGDLS and CDR2 is YYNGEE in the germline V gene. V lost 0 bases to trimming and J lost 1 base, with 16 bases between them. The CDR3 is CASSVGSSGARNTEAFF. The CDR3, as DNA: TGTGCCAGCAGCGTAGGGTCCTCAGGGGCCAGGAACACTGAAGCTTTCTTT.

A remark on this clonotype: The junction shows a germline mismatch at one end, possibly a read error. In nucleotides, the CDR3 is TGTGCCAGTACCCACCCCGTGAACACTGCAGCTTTCTTT. This translates into CASTHPVNTAAFF. This sequence joins TRBV19 and TRBJ1-1; no clear D gene. There are 13 residues in the CDR3. Germline V gene sequence: CDR1 LNHDA, CDR2 SQIVND (reference sequence).

To note about this clonotype: Likely a read error: the CDR3 ends without its conserved phenylalanine or tryptophan. V usage is TRBV5-1 and J usage is TRBJ1-2; D gene ambiguous. This CDR3 has 16 amino acids. Trimming cost V 0 bases and J 8 bases, with 20 bases left between them. Per the germline V gene, CDR1 is SGHRS and CDR2 is YFSETQ. CDR3 sequence (DNA): TGCGCCAGCAGCTTGGGGGAGCAGCCCGTTGTTGTGGGCTACACCCTC. Translation gives CASSLGEQPVVVGYTL.

V is TRBV20-1 and J is TRBJ2-7; perhaps TRBD1 as D (6 bases). Trimming cost V 0 bases and J 7 bases, with 16 bases left between them. Germline assignment: CDR1 DFQATT and CDR2 SNEGSKA (reference sequence). The CDR3 is 14 residues long. The CDR3 sequence: CSARDTGYRAEQYF. CDR3 coding DNA: TGCAGTGCTAGAGACACAGGGTACCGAGCTGAGCAGTACTTC.

The chain carries TRBV3-1 and TRBJ1-1; TRBD1 matches at 10 bases. Losses at the gene ends were 5 bases for V and 11 bases for J; bases not matched to a gene: 14. This CDR3 spans 15 amino acids. Looked up from germline, CDR1 is LGHDT and CDR2 is YNNKEL (reference sequence). CDR3 coding DNA: TGTGCCAGCAGCTTCCGCCCGGGACAGGGGATAGGCGCTTTCTTT. This encodes CASSFRPGQGIGAFF.

This CDR3 is CASSRITTSGRSSGANVLTF. In DNA, the CDR3 is TGTGCCAGCAGCCGGATAACGACTAGCGGGAGGTCCTCTGGGGCCAACGTCCTGACTTTC. This chain connects TRBV7-9 to TRBJ2-6, with TRBD2 identical over 13 bases. Trimming removed 5 bases from V and 0 bases from J; junction bases left unmatched: 10. This CDR3 has 20 amino acids. Germline V gives CDR1 SEHNR, CDR2 FQNEAQ (reference sequence).

In its sample, this clonotype was seen many times. The rearrangement joins TRBV10-3 to TRBJ1-2, with TRBD1 matching 8 bases. V lost 4 bases and J lost 7; bases outside the gene matches: 8. CDR1 and CDR2 (germline): ENHRY, SYGVKD. The CDR3 is made up of 14 amino acids. In nucleotides, the CDR3 is TGTGCCATCAGTGGGACAGGGACTATTGGTGGCTACACCTTC. Its protein product is CAISGTGTIGGYTF.

This clonotype was seen more than once but under ten times. The V call is TRBV14, the J call TRBJ1-1; D remains unclear. V shed 0 bases and J shed 2 bases, with 4 bases lying between them. This CDR3 comprises 13 residues. The germline V gene has CDR1 SGHDN and CDR2 FVKESK. CDR3 in amino acids: CASSQDYNTEAFF. The CDR3, as DNA: TGTGCCAGCAGCCAAGATTATAACACTGAAGCTTTCTTT.

The chain couples TRBV10-2 to TRBJ1-5; possibly TRBD1 for D (6 bases). V lost 2 bases to trimming and J lost 2 bases, with 13 bases between them. Looked up from germline, CDR1 is WSHSY and CDR2 is SAAADI. The CDR3 has 16 residues. DNA for the CDR3: TGCGCCAGCAGTGAGGGGGGGGGGCCGGGCAATCAGCCCCAGCATTTT. It yields the protein CASSEGGGPGNQPQHF.

The chain carries TRBV10-3 and TRBJ2-5; the D gene is possibly TRBD2 (6 bases). Germline V gene data show CDR1 as ENHRY and CDR2 as SYGVKD. This CDR3 contains 12 residues. Here the CDR3 DNA reads TGTACCACCGCGGAGGGGTCCGAGACCCAGTACTTC. It is translated as CTTAEGSETQYF.

This clonotype was found a few times. The V gene is TRBV5-1, the J gene TRBJ2-7; the match to TRBD1 covers 9 bases. The CDR3 has 15 amino acids. V was clipped by 0 bases and J by 7 bases; unmatched bases: 8. Germline V gene sequence: CDR1 SGHRS, CDR2 YFSETQ. For the CDR3, the DNA is TGCGCCAGCAGCTTGGATCTGGACAGGGGTTGGGAGCAGTACTTC. Translating it yields CASSLDLDRGWEQYF.

The table lists this clonotype with many counts. This chain links TRBV7-9 with TRBJ2-7, with D possibly being TRBD2 (6 bases). Germline V gives CDR1 SEHNR, CDR2 FQNEAQ (reference sequence). Trimming left V 6 bases short and J 5 bases short, with 17 bases between. This CDR3 has 14 amino acids. The CDR3 protein is CASSHSTGVDEQYF. As DNA, the CDR3 is TGTGCCAGCAGTCATTCTACGGGGGTCGACGAGCAGTACTTC. The complete variable domain, with remaining parts taken from reference TRBV7-9 and TRBJ2-7, reads DTGVSQNPRHKITKRGQNVTFRCDPISEHNRLYWYRQTLGQGPEFLTYFQNEAQLEKSRLLSDRFSAERPKGSFSTLEIQRTEQGDSAMYLCASSHSTGVDEQYFGPGTRLTVT.

This clonotype was found a few times. CDR3 in amino acids: CASSPASTGEETQYF. The CDR3 DNA is TGTGCCAGTAGTCCCGCCTCGACAGGGGAAGAGACCCAGTACTTC. This chain joins TRBV19 and TRBJ2-5, with 8 positions matching TRBD1. This CDR3 is 15 amino acids long. The trim removed 5 bases at V and 3 bases at J, leaving 8 bases unmatched. CDR1 is LNHDA and CDR2 is SQIVND in the germline V gene (reference sequence).

This clonotype turned up a few times. The J gene is TRBJ1-4, the V gene TRBV14; a weak D match, TRBD1 (5 bases). Trimming took off 1 base at V and 7 bases at J, with 13 bases between the two ends. Germline values: CDR1 SGHDN, CDR2 FVKESK. This CDR3 is 15 amino acids long. This CDR3 is CASSQVGRGGEKLFF. The CDR3 coding sequence is TGTGCCAGCAGCCAAGTTGGGAGGGGAGGTGAAAAACTGTTTTTT.

For this clonotype: This may arise from a read error, as a much more abundant clone is one base away. V and J are TRBV2 and TRBJ1-2, with a weak D call TRBD1 (5 bases). This CDR3 spans 14 amino acids. V shed 1 base and J shed 7 bases, with 13 bases lying between them. Per the germline V gene, CDR1 is SNHLY and CDR2 is FYNNEI. As DNA, the CDR3 is TGTGCCAGCAGTGAAGGCGGAGGACACTGTGGCTACACCTTC. It is translated as CASSEGGGHCGYTF.